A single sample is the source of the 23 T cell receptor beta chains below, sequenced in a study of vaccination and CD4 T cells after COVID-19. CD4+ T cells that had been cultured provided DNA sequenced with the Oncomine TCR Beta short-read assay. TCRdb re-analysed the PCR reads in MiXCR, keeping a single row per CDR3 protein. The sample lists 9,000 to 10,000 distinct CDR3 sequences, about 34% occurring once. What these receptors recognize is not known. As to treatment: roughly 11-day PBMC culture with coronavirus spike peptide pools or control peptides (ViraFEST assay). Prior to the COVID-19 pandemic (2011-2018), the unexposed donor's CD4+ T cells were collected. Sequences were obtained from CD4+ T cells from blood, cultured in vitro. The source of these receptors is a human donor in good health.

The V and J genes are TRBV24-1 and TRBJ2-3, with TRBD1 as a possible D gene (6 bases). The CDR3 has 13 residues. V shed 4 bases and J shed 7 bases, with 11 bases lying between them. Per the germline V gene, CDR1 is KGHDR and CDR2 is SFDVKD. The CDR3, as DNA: TGTGCCACCAGTGAGTCAGGGGTGAATACGCAGTATTTT. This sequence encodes CATSESGVNTQYF.

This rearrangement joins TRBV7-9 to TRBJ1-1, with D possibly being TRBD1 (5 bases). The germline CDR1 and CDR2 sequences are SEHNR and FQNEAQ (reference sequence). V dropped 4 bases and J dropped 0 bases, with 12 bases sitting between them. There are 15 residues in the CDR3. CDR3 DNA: TGTGCCAGCAGCTACCCGGGGGTTATGAACACTGAAGCTTTCTTT. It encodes CASSYPGVMNTEAFF.

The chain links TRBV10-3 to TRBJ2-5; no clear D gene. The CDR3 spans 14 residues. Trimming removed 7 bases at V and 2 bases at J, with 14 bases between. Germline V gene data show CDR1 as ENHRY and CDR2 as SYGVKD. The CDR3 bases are TGTGCCATCACCTCTGGGGTTCGGCAAGAGACCCAGTACTTC. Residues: CAITSGVRQETQYF.

This chain's CDR3 is CASALQGREQYF. The CDR3 DNA sequence: TGCGCCAGTGCCCTTCAGGGTCGGGAGCAGTACTTC. The V gene is TRBV5-1, the J gene TRBJ2-7; a weak D match, TRBD1 (5 bases). Germline assignment: CDR1 SGHRS and CDR2 YFSETQ. The germline V and J ends were trimmed by 8 bases and 7 bases, with 16 bases remaining between them. The CDR3 runs to 12 residues.

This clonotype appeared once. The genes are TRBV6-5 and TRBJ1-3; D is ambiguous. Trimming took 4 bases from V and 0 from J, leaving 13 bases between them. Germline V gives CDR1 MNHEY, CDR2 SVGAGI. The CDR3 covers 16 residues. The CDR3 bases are TGTGCCAGCAGTTCACTCCCAGAAACCTCTGGAAACACCATATATTTT. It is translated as CASSSLPETSGNTIYF.

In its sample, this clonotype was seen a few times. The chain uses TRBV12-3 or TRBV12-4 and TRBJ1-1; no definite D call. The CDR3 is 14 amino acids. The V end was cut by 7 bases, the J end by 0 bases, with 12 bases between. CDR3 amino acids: CASTLDELNTEAFF. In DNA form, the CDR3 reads TGTGCCAGCACCCTTGATGAGTTGAACACTGAAGCTTTCTTT.

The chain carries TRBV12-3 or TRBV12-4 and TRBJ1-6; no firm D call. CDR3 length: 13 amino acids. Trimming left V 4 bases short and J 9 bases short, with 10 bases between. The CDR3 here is CASSSTRTSPLHF. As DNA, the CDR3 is TGTGCCAGCAGTTCGACCAGGACTTCACCCCTCCACTTT.

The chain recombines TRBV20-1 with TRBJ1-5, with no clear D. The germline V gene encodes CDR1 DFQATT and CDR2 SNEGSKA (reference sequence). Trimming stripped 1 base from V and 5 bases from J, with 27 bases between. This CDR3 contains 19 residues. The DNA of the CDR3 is TGCAGTGCTAGAGCGAGGCTAGGAGAAGCGGTCGGACGATATCAGCCCCAGCATTTT. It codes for CSARARLGEAVGRYQPQHF.

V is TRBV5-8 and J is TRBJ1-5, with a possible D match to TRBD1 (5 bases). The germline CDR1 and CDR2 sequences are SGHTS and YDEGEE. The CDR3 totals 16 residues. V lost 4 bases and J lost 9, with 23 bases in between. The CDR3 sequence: CASSRDPALMIWPQHF. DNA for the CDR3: TGTGCCAGCAGCAGGGACCCAGCCCTGATGATTTGGCCCCAGCATTTT.

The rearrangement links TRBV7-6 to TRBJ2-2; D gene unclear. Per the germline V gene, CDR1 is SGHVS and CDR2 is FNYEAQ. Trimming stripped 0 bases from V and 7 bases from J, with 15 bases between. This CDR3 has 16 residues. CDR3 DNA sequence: TGTGCCAGCAGCTTAGCCGACCCCGCAGGTGGCGGGGAGCTGTTTTTT. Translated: CASSLADPAGGGELFF. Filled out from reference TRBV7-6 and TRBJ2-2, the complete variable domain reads GAGVSQSPRYKVTKRGQDVALRCDPISGHVSLYWYRQALGQGPEFLTYFNYEAQQDKSGLPNDRFSAERPEGSISTLTIQRTEQRDSAMYRCASSLADPAGGGELFFGEGSRLTVL.

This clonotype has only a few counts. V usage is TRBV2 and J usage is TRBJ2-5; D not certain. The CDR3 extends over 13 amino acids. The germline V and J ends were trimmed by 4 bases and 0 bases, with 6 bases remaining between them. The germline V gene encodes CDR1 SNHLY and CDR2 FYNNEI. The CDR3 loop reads CASSGQYQETQYF. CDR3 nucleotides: TGTGCCAGCAGTGGTCAGTACCAAGAGACCCAGTACTTC.

This chain's CDR3 is CASSDLTVMNGYTF. The DNA for the CDR3 is TGTGCCAGCAGTGACCTGACAGTGATGAATGGCTACACCTTC. The chain employs TRBV6-1 and TRBJ1-2; tentatively, D is TRBD1 (5 bases). The V gene lost 3 bases and the J gene lost 6 bases, with 14 bases spanning the gap. The CDR3 is made up of 14 amino acids. Germline values: CDR1 MNHNS, CDR2 SASEGT.

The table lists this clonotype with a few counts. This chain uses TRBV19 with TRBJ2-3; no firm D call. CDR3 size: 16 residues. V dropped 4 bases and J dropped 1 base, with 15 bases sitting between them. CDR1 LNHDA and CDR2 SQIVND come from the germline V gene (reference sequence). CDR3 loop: CASSNLQNVGTDTQYF. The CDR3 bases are TGTGCCAGTAGTAACCTACAGAATGTAGGCACAGATACGCAGTATTTT.

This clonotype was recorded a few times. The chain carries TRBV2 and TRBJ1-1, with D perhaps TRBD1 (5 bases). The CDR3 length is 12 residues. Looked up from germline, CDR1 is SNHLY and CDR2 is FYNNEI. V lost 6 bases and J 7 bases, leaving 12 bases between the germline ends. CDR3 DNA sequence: TGTGCCAGCAGCGACAGCGGGTATGAAGCTTTCTTT. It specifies CASSDSGYEAFF.

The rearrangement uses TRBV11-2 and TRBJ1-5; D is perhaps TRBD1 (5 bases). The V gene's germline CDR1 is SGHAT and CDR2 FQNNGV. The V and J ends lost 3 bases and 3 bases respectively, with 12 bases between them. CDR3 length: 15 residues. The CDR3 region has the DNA TGTGCCAGCAGCTTCGGCCAGGGAATCAATCAGCCCCAGCATTTT. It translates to CASSFGQGINQPQHF. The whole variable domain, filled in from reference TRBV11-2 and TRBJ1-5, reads EAGVAQSPRYKIIEKRQSVAFWCNPISGHATLYWYQQILGQGPKLLIQFQNNGVVDDSQLPKDRFSAERLKGVDSTLKIQPAKLEDSAVYLCASSFGQGINQPQHFGDGTRLSIL.

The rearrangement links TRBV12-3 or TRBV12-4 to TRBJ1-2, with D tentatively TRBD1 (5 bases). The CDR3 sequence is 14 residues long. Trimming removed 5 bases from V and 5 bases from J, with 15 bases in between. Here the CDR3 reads CASSRGPTVYGYTF. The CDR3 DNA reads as TGTGCCAGCAGTCGGGGACCGACGGTATATGGCTACACCTTC.

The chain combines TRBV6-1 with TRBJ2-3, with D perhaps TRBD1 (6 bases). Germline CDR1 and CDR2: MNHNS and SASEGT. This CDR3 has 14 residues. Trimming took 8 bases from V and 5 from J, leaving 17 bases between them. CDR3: CASSGAVSQDTQYF. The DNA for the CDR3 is TGTGCCAGCTCAGGGGCCGTGTCCCAAGATACGCAGTATTTT.

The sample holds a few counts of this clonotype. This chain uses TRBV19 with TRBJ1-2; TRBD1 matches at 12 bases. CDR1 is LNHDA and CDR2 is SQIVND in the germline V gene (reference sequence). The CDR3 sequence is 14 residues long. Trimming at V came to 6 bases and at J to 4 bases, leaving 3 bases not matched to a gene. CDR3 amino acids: CASRGTGGLYGYTF. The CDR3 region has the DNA TGTGCCAGTAGGGGGACAGGGGGCCTCTATGGCTACACCTTC.

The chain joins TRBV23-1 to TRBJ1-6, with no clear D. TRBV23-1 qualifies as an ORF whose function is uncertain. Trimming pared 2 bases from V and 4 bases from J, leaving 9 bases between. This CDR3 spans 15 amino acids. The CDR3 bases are TGCGCCAGCAGTCAAGAGATCCTGTATAATTCACCCCTCCACTTT. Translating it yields CASSQEILYNSPLHF.

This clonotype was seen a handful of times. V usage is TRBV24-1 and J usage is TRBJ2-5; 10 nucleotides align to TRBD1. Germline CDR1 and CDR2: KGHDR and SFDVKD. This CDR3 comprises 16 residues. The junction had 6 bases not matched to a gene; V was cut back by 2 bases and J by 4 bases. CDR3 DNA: TGTGCCACCAGTGATTCCCCCCGGACAGGGGGAGAGACCCAGTACTTC. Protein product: CATSDSPRTGGETQYF.

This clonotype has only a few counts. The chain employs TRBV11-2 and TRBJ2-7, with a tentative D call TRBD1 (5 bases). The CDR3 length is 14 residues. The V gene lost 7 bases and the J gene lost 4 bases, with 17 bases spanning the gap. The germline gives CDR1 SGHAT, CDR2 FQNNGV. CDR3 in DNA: TGTGCCAGCACCCCCCTGGGGCAGTTATACGAGCAGTACTTC. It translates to CASTPLGQLYEQYF. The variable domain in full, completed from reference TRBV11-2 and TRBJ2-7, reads EAGVAQSPRYKIIEKRQSVAFWCNPISGHATLYWYQQILGQGPKLLIQFQNNGVVDDSQLPKDRFSAERLKGVDSTLKIQPAKLEDSAVYLCASTPLGQLYEQYFGPGTRLTVT.

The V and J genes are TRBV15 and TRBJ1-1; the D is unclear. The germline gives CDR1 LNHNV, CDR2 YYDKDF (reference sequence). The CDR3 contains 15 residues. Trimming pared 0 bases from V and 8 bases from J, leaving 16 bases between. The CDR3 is CATSREFRHVEEAFF. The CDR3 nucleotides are TGTGCCACCAGCAGAGAATTTCGACATGTCGAGGAAGCTTTCTTT.

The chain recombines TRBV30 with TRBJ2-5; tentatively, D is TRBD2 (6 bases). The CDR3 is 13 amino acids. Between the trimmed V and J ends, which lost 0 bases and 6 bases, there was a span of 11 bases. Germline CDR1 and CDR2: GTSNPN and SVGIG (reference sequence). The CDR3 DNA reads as TGTGCCTGGAGTGTACTCGGAGGGCAGACCCAGTACTTC. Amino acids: CAWSVLGGQTQYF.